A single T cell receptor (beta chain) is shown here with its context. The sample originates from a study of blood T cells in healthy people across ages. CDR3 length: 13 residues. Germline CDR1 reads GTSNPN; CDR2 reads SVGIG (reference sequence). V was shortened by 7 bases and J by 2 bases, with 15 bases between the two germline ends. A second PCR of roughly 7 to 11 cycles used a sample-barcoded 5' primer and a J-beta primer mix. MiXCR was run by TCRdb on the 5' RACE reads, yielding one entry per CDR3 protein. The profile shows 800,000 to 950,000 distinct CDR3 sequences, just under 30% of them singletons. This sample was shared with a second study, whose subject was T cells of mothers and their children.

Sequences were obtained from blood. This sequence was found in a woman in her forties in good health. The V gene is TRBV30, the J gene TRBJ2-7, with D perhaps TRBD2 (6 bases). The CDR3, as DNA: TGTGCCTTCTGGGGAGGTCCAGCCTACGAGCAGTACTTC. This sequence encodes CAFWGGPAYEQYF.